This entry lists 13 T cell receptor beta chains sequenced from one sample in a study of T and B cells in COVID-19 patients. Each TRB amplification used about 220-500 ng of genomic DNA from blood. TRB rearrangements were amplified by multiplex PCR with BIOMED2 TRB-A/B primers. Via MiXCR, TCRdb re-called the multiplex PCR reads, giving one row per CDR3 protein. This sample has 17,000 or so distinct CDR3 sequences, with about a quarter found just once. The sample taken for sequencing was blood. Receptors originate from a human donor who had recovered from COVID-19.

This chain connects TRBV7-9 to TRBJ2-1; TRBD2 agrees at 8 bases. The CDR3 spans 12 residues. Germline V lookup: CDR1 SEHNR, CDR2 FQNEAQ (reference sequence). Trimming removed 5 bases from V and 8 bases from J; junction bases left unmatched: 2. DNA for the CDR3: TGTGCCAGCAGCCGGACTAGCTATGAGCAGTTCTTC. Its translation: CASSRTSYEQFF.

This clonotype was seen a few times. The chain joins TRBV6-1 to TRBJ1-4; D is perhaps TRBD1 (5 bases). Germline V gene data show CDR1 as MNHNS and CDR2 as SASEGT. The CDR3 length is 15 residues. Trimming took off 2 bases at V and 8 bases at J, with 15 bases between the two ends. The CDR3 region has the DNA TGTGCCAGCAGTGAATCGAAAGTGGGACGCGAAAAACTGTTTTTT. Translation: CASSESKVGREKLFF.

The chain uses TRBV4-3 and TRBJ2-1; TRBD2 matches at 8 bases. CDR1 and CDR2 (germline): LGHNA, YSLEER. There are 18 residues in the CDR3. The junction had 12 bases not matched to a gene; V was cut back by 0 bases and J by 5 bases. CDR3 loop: CASSQDGPPSGSDNEQFF. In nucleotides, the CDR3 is TGCGCCAGCAGCCAAGATGGTCCCCCAAGCGGGAGCGACAATGAGCAGTTCTTC.

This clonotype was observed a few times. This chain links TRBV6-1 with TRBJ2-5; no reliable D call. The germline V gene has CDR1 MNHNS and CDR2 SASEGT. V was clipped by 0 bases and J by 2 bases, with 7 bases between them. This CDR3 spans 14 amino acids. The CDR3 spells CASSEASGQETQYF. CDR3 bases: TGTGCCAGCAGTGAAGCGTCTGGGCAAGAGACCCAGTACTTC.

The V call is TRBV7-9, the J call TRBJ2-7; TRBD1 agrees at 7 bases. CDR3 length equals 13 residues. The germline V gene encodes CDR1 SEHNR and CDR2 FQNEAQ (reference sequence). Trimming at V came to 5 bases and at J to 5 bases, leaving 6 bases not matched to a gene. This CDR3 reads CASSQTGPHEQYF. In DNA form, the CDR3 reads TGTGCCAGCAGCCAGACAGGGCCCCACGAGCAGTACTTC.

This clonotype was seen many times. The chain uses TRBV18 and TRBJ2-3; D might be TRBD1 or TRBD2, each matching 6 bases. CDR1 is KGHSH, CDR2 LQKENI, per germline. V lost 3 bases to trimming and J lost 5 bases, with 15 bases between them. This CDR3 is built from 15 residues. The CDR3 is CASSPFSGGGDTQYF. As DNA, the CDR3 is TGTGCCAGCTCACCCTTTAGCGGAGGGGGAGATACGCAGTATTTT.

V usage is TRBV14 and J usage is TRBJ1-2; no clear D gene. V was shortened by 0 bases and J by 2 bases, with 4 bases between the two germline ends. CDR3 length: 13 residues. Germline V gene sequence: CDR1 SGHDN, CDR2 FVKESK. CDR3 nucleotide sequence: TGTGCCAGCAGCCAAGATCCGAACTATGGCTACACCTTC. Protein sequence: CASSQDPNYGYTF.

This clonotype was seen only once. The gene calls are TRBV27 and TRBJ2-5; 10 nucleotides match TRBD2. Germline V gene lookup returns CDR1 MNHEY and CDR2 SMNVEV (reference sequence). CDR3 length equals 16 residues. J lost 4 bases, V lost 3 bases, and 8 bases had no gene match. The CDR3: CASSFASGSMGETQYF. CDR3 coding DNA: TGTGCCAGCAGTTTCGCTAGCGGGAGCATGGGAGAGACCCAGTACTTC.

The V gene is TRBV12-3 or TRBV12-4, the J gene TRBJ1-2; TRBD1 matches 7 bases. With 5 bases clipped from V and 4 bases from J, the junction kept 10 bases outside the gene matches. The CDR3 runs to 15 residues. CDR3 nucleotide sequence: TGTGCCAGCAGTCCTATCGACAGGGATGGCTATGGCTACACCTTC. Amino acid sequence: CASSPIDRDGYGYTF.

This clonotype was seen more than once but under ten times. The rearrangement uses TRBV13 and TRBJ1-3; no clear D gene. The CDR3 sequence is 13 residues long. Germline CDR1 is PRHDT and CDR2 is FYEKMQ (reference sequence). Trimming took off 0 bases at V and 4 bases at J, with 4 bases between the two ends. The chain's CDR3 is CASSLGQGNTIYF. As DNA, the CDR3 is TGTGCCAGCAGCTTAGGACAGGGAAACACCATATATTTT.

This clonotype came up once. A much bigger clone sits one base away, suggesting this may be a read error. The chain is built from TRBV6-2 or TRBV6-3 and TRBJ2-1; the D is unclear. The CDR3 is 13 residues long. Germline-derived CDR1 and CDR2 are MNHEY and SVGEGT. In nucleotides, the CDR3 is TGTCCCAGCAGTTACTCCACCCTCAATGAGCAGTTCTTC. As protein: CPSSYSTLNEQFF.

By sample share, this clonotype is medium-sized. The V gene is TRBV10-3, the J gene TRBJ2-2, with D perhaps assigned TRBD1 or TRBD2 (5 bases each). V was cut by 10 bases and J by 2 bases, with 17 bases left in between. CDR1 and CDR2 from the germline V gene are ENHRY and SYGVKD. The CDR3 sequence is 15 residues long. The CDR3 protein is CATFNGTVNTGELFF. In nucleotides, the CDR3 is TGTGCCACGTTCAACGGGACGGTCAACACCGGGGAGCTGTTTTTT.

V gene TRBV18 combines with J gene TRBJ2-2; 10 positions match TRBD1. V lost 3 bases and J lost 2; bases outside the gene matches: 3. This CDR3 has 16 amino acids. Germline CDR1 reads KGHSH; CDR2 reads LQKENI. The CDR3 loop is CASSPTGGVNTGELFF. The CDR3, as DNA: TGTGCCAGCTCACCGACAGGGGGCGTCAACACCGGGGAGCTGTTTTTT.